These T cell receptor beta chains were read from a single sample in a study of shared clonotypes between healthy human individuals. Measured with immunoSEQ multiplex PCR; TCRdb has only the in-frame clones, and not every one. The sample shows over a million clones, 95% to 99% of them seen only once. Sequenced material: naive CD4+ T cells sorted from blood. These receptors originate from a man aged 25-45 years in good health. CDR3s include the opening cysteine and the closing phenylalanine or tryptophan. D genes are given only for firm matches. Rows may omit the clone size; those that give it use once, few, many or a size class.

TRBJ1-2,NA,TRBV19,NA,CASPRGDYGYTF,TGTGCCTCTCCCCGGGGGGACTATGGCTACACCTTC
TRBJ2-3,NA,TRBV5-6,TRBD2,CASSLIAGSTDTQYF,TGTGCCAGCAGCTTGATAGCGGGGAGCACAGATACGCAGTATTTT
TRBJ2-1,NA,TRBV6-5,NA,CASSTARVSYNEQFF,TGTGCCAGCAGTACTGCCCGGGTCTCCTACAATGAGCAGTTCTTC
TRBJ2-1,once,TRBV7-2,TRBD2,CASSLASRLAGLVSYNEQFF,TGTGCCAGCAGCTTAGCATCCCGACTAGCGGGCTTAGTCTCCTACAATGAGCAGTTCTTC
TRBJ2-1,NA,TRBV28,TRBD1,CASSTGGQSYNEQFF,TGTGCCAGCAGTACAGGGGGCCAATCCTACAATGAGCAGTTCTTC
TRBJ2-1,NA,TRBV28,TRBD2,CASSPPGRNEQFF,TGTGCCAGCAGTCCCCCCGGGAGGAATGAGCAGTTCTTC
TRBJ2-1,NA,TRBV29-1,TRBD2,CSVHKGLAGPNEQFF,TGCAGCGTACATAAGGGACTAGCGGGCCCCAATGAGCAGTTCTTC
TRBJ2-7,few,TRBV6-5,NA,CASSYGQNYEQYF,TGTGCCAGCAGTTACGGGCAGAACTACGAGCAGTACTTC
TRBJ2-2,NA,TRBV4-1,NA,CASSSPGTHTGELFF,TGCGCCAGCAGCAGTCCGGGTACCCACACCGGGGAGCTGTTTTTT
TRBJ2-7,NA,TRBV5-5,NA,CASMVSAGKDYEQYF,TGTGCCAGTATGGTCTCGGCAGGGAAGGACTACGAGCAGTACTTC
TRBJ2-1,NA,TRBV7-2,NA,CASSPSLGAGEQFF,TGTGCCAGCAGCCCTAGCCTGGGGGCAGGTGAGCAGTTCTTC
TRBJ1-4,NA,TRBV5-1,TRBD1,CASRSGTGGEKLFF,TGCGCCAGCAGGTCCGGGACAGGGGGTGAAAAACTGTTTTTT
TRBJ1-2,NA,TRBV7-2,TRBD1,CASRRGGVGGYTF,TGTGCCAGCAGGAGAGGGGGCGTCGGTGGCTACACCTTC
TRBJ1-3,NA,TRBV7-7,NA,CASSLDWGSGNTIYF,TGTGCTAGCAGCTTAGACTGGGGCTCTGGAAACACCATATATTTT
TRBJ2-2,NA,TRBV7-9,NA,CAPLVNTGELFF,TGTGCCCCCCTAGTGAACACCGGGGAGCTGTTTTTT
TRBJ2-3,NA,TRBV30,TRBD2,CAWQLAHGTQYF,TGTGCCTGGCAACTAGCGCACGGTACGCAGTATTTT
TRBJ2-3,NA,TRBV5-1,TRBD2,CATSTSGRDTDTQYF,TGCGCCACCTCGACTAGCGGGAGAGATACAGATACGCAGTATTTT
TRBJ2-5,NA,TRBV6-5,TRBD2,CASSYWGRAGGTQYF,TGTGCCAGCAGTTACTGGGGGAGGGCCGGGGGGACCCAGTACTTC
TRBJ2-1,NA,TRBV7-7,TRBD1,CASSLPRDRDYEQFF,TGTGCTAGCAGCTTACCCAGGGACAGGGATTATGAGCAGTTCTTC
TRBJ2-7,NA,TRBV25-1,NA,CASRDGLPPRRYEQYF,TGTGCCAGCCGGGACGGACTACCTCCAAGAAGGTACGAGCAGTACTTC
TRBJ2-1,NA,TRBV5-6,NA,CASSASGLSEQFF,TGTGCCAGCAGCGCCTCAGGGTTGAGTGAGCAGTTCTTC
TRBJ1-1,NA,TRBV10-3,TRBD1,CAISQSRGGTEAFF,TGTGCCATCAGTCAAAGCAGGGGGGGAACTGAAGCTTTCTTT
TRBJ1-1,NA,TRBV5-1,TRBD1,CASSLGPQGTVGTEAFF,TGCGCCAGCAGCTTGGGACCACAGGGGACGGTTGGGACTGAAGCTTTCTTT
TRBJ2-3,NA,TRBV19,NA,CASSRTSDTQYF,TGTGCCAGTAGCCGGACCTCAGATACGCAGTATTTT
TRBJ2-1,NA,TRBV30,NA,CAWRVPPRGQFF,TGTGCCTGGAGAGTACCGCCGAGGGGGCAGTTCTTC
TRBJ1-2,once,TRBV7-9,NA,CASSFGGDYGYTF,TGTGCCAGCAGCTTCGGAGGGGACTATGGCTACACCTTC
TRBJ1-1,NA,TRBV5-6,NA,CASSLGWGLNTEAFF,TGTGCCAGCAGCCTTGGGTGGGGATTGAACACTGAAGCTTTCTTT
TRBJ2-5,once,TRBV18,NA,CASSREAAKGETQYF,TGTGCCAGCTCACGCGAAGCGGCCAAGGGAGAGACCCAGTACTTC
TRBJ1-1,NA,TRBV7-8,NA,CASSLQSLNTEAFF,TGTGCCAGCAGCCTCCAGAGCTTGAACACTGAAGCTTTCTTT
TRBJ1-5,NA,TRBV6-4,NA,CASSFLGGGSNQPQHF,TGTGCCAGCAGTTTCTTGGGTGGGGGGAGCAATCAGCCCCAGCATTTT
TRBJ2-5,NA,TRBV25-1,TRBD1,CASRDRVTQETQYF,TGTGCCAGCCGGGACAGGGTGACCCAGGAGACCCAGTACTTC
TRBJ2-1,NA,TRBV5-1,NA,CASGHRESSYNEQFF,TGCGCCAGCGGGCACCGGGAGAGCTCCTACAATGAGCAGTTCTTC
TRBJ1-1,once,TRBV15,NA,CATKWAQNTEAFF,TGTGCCACCAAATGGGCTCAGAACACTGAAGCTTTCTTT
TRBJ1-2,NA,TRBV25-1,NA,CASSDGLTYGYTF,TGTGCCAGCAGTGACGGACTGACGTATGGCTACACCTTC
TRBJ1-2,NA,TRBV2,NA,CASSEGRNYGYTF,TGTGCCAGCAGTGAAGGAAGAAACTATGGCTACACCTTC
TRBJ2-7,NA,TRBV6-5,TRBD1,CASRKPGQGVYEQYF,TGTGCCAGCAGGAAACCGGGACAGGGAGTCTACGAGCAGTACTTC
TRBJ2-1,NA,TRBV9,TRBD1,CASSALQGANYNEQFF,TGTGCCAGCAGCGCTTTACAGGGGGCTAACTACAATGAGCAGTTCTTC
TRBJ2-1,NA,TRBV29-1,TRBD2,CSVEEDSGRAYNEQFF,TGCAGCGTTGAAGAGGATAGCGGGAGGGCTTACAATGAGCAGTTCTTC
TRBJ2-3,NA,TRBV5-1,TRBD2,CASSLVGTSGTSSTDTQYF,TGCGCCAGCAGCTTGGTTGGGACTAGCGGGACCAGTAGCACAGATACGCAGTATTTT
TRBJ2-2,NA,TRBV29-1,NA,CSVAGNSNTGELFF,TGCAGCGTTGCGGGGAACTCGAACACCGGGGAGCTGTTTTTT
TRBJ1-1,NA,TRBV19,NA,CASTQDSVNTEAFF,TGTGCCAGTACCCAGGACAGCGTGAACACTGAAGCTTTCTTT
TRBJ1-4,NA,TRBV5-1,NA,CASSLAGVSGVNEKLFF,TGCGCCAGCAGCTTGGCCGGGGTCTCCGGGGTGAATGAAAAACTGTTTTTT
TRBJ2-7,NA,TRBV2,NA,CASKVERLSYEQYF,TGTGCCAGCAAGGTCGAGCGACTCTCCTACGAGCAGTACTTC
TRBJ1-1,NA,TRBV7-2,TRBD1,CASSLSVGDRALVNTEAFF,TGTGCCAGCAGCTTATCTGTCGGGGACAGGGCCTTGGTGAACACTGAAGCTTTCTTT
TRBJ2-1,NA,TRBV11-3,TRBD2,CASSLGVGRERGNEQFF,TGTGCCAGCAGCTTAGGTGTCGGGAGGGAAAGGGGCAATGAGCAGTTCTTC
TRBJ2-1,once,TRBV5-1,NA,CASSRTQTGYNEQFF,TGCGCCAGCAGTAGGACCCAAACCGGCTACAATGAGCAGTTCTTC
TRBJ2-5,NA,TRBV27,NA,CASSLLGSETQYF,TGTGCCAGCAGTTTATTGGGTTCGGAGACCCAGTACTTC
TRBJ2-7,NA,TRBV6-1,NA,CASSEAHEVAYEQYF,TGTGCCAGCAGTGAAGCCCACGAAGTCGCCTACGAGCAGTACTTC
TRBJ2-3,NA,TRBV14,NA,CASSQVGWTDTQYF,TGTGCCAGCAGCCAAGTGGGTTGGACAGATACGCAGTATTTT
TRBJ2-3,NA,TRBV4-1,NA,CASRGGDTQYF,TGCGCCAGCAGGGGGGGAGATACGCAGTATTTT
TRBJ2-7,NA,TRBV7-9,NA,CASSLGPRKSSYEQYF,TGTGCCAGCAGCTTAGGGCCCAGAAAGAGCTCCTACGAGCAGTACTTC
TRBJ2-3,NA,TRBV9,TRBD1,CASSVSTGGDTQYF,TGTGCCAGCAGCGTTTCGACAGGGGGAGATACGCAGTATTTT
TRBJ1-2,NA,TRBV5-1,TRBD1,CASSLSGQGFLYTF,TGCGCCAGCAGCTTGTCGGGACAGGGCTTTCTCTACACCTTC